This T cell receptor beta chain was recorded in a study of blood T cell repertoires in COVID-19. Study at large: Sources were T cells, B-cell-depleted T cells, or PBMCs; the material itself was cDNA or gDNA.

In the original workflow: The authors estimated nucleated cell counts from reference gene primer amplification. Only in-frame clones appear in the TCRdb table, and some are missing; sequencing was by immunoSEQ multiplex PCR. That table supplies the V and J calls and clone size; D and trimming were determined from the DNA. The repertoire includes roughly 30,000 clones, 93% of them detected once, and under 6.5% sits in the top ten. With V trimmed by 4 bases and J by 3 bases, 4 bases remained unmatched. The germline V gene encodes CDR1 SGHRS and CDR2 YFSETQ. The CDR3 totals 15 residues. The source of this sequence is a human donor in a cohort sampled during active COVID-19. Material for sequencing was peripheral blood. The chain employs TRBV5-1 and TRBJ2-3, with 11 bases lining up with TRBD2. Here the CDR3 reads CASSPGTSGTDTQYF. Here the CDR3 DNA reads TGCGCCAGCAGCCCCGGGACTAGCGGTACAGATACGCAGTATTTT.